The rows below give T cell receptor beta chains drawn from one sample of a study of post-analysis software for immune sequencing data. TCRdb passed the PCR reads through MiXCR, listing each CDR3 protein once. Seen here are around 260,000 distinct CDR3 sequences, 36% observed once, and the top ten hold under 5.5%. Source material: blood. These receptor sequences come from a girl between 5 and 17 years old with multiple sclerosis. Both conserved end residues are part of each CDR3. D genes are given only for firm matches. The listing skips clone size in some rows; elsewhere it reads once, few, many or a size class.

CDR3	DNA	D	size	V	J
CASSVVPGNYGYTF	TGTGCCAGCAGCGTAGTCCCTGGCAACTATGGCTACACCTTC	.	.	TRBV9	TRBJ1-2
CSVLNGGGGYTF	TGCAGCGTACTTAATGGCGGGGGTGGCTACACCTTC	.	.	TRBV29-1	TRBJ1-2
CASSQVIGRGATNEKLFF	TGCGCCAGCAGCCAAGTCATCGGGAGGGGGGCAACTAATGAAAAACTGTTTTTT	.	few	TRBV4-1	TRBJ1-4
CASSLGRGGRNYGYTF	TGTGCCAGCAGCTTAGGTAGGGGTGGACGGAACTATGGCTACACCTTC	.	.	TRBV7-2	TRBJ1-2
CASSMYPIGGERATEQYF	TGTGCCAGCAGCATGTACCCCATCGGCGGGGAAAGAGCTACCGAGCAGTACTTC	.	few	TRBV4-2	TRBJ2-7
CASSLVSGAYNEQFF	TGCGCCAGCAGCTTGGTTAGCGGGGCCTACAATGAGCAGTTCTTC	TRBD2	.	TRBV5-1	TRBJ2-1
CASSQALMNTEAFF	TGCGCCAGCAGCCAGGCCCTTATGAACACTGAAGCTTTCTTT	.	many	TRBV4-1	TRBJ1-1
CASSPQGQEQFF	TGTGCCAGCAGCCCGCAGGGACAAGAGCAGTTCTTC	.	many	TRBV11-2	TRBJ2-1
CASIPGGLPNQPQHF	TGTGCCAGCATCCCAGGGGGGCTACCCAATCAGCCCCAGCATTTT	TRBD1	many	TRBV7-2	TRBJ1-5
CASSSSGTGGYGYTF	TGTGCCAGCAGTTCATCAGGGACAGGGGGCTATGGCTACACCTTC	TRBD1	many	TRBV27	TRBJ1-2
CSATRTANTEAFF	TGCAGTGCTACCAGGACAGCGAACACTGAAGCTTTCTTT	.	few	TRBV20-1	TRBJ1-1
CAISGQGRTGELFF	TGTGCCATCAGTGGCCAGGGAAGGACCGGGGAGCTGTTTTTT	.	.	TRBV10-3	TRBJ2-2
CASSFWGPNQPQHF	TGTGCCAGCAGTTTTTGGGGCCCCAATCAGCCCCAGCATTTT	.	many	TRBV12-3/TRBV12-4	TRBJ1-5
CSARRLAGDAGDTQYF	TGCAGTGCTCGACGACTAGCGGGAGATGCGGGAGATACGCAGTATTTT	TRBD2	.	TRBV20-1	TRBJ2-3
CASSSYEARVPYNEQFF	TGCGCCAGCAGTTCCTACGAAGCGCGGGTACCCTACAATGAGCAGTTCTTC	.	many	TRBV5-1	TRBJ2-1
CVSSLEGFEASTDTQYF	TGCGTCAGCAGCTTGGAAGGCTTTGAAGCTAGCACAGATACGCAGTATTTT	.	.	TRBV5-1	TRBJ2-3
CASSPDPGPSGSGNTIYF	TGTGCCAGCAGCCCCGACCCCGGGCCCTCAGGCTCTGGAAACACCATATATTTT	.	few	TRBV7-8	TRBJ1-3